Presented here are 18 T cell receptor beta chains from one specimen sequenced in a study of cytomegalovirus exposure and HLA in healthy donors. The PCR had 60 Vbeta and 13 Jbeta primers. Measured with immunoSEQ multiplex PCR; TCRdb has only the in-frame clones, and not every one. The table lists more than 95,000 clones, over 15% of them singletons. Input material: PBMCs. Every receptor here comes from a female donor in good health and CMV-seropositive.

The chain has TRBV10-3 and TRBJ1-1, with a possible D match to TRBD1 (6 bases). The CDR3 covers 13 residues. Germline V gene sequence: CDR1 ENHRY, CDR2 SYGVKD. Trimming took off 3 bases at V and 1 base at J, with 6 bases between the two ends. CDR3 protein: CAISEGGNTEAFF. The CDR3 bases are TGTGCCATCAGTGAAGGGGGGAACACTGAAGCTTTCTTT.

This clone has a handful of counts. CDR3: CASSPGGAGFTDTQYF. DNA for the CDR3: TGTGCCAGCAGCCCTGGGGGGGCGGGATTTACAGATACGCAGTATTTT. The V and J genes are TRBV28 and TRBJ2-3; a possible D gene is TRBD2 (7 bases). CDR3 size: 16 residues. The V end was cut by 6 bases, the J end by 3 bases, with 19 bases between. Germline CDR1 and CDR2: MDHEN and SYDVKM.

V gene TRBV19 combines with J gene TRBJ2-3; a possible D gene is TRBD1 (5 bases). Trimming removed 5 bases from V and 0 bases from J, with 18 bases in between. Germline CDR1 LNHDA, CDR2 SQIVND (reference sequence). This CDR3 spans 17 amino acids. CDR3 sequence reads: CASSAHPRGPSTDTQYF. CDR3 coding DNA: TGTGCCAGTAGTGCTCACCCTAGGGGTCCTAGCACAGATACGCAGTATTTT.

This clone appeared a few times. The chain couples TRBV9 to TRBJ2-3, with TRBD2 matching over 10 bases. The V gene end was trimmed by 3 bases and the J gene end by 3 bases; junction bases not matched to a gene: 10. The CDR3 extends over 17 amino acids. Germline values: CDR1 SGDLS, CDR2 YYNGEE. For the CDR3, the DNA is TGTGCCAGCAGCGCCCCTAGCAGCGGGGGGGCAACAGATACGCAGTATTTT. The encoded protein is CASSAPSSGGATDTQYF.

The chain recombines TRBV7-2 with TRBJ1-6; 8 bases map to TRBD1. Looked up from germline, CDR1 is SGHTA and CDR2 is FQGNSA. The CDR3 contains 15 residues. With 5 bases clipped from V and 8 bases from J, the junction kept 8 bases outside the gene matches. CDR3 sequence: CASSRKTGADSPLHF. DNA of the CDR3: TGTGCCAGCAGCCGAAAGACAGGGGCGGATTCACCCCTCCACTTT.

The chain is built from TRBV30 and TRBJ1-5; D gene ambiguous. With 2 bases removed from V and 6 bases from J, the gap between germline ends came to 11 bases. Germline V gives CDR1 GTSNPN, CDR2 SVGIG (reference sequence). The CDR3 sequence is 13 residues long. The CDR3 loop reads CAWSPYPGQPQHF. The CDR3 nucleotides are TGTGCCTGGAGTCCCTATCCGGGTCAGCCCCAGCATTTT.

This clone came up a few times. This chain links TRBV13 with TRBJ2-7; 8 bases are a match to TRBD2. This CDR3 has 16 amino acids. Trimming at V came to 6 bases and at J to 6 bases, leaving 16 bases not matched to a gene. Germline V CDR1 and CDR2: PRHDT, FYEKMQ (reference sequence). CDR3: CASSLIAGKGIGEQYF. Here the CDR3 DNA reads TGTGCCAGCAGTCTGATAGCGGGGAAGGGGATCGGCGAGCAGTACTTC.

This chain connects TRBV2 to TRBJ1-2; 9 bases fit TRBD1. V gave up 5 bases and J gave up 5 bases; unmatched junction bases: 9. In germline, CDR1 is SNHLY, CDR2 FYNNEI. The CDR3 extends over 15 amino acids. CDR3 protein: CASSIPGQGRYGYTF. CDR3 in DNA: TGTGCCAGCAGTATACCGGGACAGGGACGTTATGGCTACACCTTC.

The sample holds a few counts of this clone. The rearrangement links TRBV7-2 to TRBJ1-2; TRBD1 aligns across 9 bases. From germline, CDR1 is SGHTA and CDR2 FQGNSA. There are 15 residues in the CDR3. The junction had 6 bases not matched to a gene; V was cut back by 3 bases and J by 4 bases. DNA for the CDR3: TGTGCCAGCAGCTTCGCCGGGACAGGGACCTATGGCTACACCTTC. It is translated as CASSFAGTGTYGYTF.

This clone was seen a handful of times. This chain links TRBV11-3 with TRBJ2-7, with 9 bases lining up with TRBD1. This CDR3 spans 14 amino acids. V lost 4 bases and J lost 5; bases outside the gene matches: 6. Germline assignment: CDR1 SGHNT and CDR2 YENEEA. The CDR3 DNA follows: TGTGCCAGCAGCTCACAGGGGGCTCAGGACGAGCAGTACTTC. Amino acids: CASSSQGAQDEQYF.

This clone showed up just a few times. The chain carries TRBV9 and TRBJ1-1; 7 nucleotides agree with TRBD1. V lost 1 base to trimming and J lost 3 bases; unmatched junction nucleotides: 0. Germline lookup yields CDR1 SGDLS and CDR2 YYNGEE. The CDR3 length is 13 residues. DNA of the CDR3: TGTGCCAGCAGCGTACAGGGGGACACTGAAGCTTTCTTT. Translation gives CASSVQGDTEAFF.

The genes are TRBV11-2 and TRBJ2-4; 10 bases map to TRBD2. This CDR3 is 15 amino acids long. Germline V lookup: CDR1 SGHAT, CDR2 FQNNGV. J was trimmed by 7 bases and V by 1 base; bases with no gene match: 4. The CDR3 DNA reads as TGTGCCAGCAGCTTAGTACTAGCGGGATTTAACATTCAGTACTTC. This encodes CASSLVLAGFNIQYF.

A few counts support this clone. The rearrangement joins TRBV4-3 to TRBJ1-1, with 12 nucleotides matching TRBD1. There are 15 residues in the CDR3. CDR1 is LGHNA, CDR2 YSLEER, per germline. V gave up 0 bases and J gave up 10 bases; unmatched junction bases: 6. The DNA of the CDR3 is TGCGCCAGCAGCCAAGAAGGGACAGGGGGCAGGATAGCTTTCTTT. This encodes CASSQEGTGGRIAFF.

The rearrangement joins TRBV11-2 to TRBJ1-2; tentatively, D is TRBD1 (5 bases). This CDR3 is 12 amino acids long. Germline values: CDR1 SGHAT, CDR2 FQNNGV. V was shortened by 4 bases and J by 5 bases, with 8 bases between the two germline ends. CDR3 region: CASSSTGYGYTF. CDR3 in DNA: TGTGCCAGCAGCTCCACAGGTTATGGCTACACCTTC.

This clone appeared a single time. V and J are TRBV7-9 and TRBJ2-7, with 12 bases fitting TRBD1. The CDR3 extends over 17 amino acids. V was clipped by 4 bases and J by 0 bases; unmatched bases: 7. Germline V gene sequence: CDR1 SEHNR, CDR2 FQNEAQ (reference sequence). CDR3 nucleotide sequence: TGTGCCAGCAGCTCCGGGACAGGGGGCCCGAGCTCCTACGAGCAGTACTTC. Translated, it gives CASSSGTGGPSSYEQYF.

CDR3 protein: CASRGGDTEAFF. As DNA, the CDR3 is TGTGCCAGCAGAGGGGGGGACACTGAAGCTTTCTTT. The chain is built from TRBV2 and TRBJ1-1; D may be TRBD1 (6 bases). The ends were cut back, 6 bases at V and 3 bases at J, with 8 bases in the middle. The CDR3 has 12 residues. Germline lookup yields CDR1 SNHLY and CDR2 FYNNEI.

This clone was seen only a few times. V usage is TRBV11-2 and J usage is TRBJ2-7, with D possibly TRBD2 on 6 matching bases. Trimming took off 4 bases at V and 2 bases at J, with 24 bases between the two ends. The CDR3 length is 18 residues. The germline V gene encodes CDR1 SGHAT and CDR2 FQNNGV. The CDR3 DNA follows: TGTGCCAGCAGCTCGTTTGGGGGGACGTCTCCCGACCCCTACGAGCAGTACTTC. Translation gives CASSSFGGTSPDPYEQYF.

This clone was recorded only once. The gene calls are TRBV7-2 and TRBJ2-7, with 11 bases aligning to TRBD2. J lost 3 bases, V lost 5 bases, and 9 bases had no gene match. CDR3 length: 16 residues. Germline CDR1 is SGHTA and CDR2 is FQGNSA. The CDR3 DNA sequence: TGTGCCAGCAGCGGGCGGACTAGCGGGTTCGGCTACGAGCAGTACTTC. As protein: CASSGRTSGFGYEQYF.